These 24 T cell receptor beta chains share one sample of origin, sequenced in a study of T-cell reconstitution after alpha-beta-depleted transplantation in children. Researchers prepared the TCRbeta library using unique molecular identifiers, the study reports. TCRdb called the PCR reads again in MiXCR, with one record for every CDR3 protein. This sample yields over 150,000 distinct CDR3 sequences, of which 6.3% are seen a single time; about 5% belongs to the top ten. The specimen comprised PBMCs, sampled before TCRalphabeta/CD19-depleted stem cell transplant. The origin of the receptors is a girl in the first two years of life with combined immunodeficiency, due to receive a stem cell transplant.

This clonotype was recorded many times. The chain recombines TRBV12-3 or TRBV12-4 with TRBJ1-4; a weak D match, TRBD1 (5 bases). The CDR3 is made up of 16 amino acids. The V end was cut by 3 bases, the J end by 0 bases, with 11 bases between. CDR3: CASSLRDGATNEKLFF. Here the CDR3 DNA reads TGTGCCAGCAGTTTGAGGGACGGGGCAACTAATGAAAAACTGTTTTTT.

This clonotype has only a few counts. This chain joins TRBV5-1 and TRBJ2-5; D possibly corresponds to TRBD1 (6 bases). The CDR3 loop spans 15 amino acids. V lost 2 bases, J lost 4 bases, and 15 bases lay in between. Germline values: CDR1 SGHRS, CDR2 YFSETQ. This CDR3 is CASSFALKQGETQYF. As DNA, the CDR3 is TGCGCCAGCAGCTTTGCGTTGAAACAGGGAGAGACCCAGTACTTC.

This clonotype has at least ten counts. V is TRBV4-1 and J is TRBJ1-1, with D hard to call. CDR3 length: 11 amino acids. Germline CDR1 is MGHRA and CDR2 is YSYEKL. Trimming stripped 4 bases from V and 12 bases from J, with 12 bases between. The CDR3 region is CASSRYGVPFF. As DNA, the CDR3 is TGCGCCAGCAGCCGTTACGGGGTACCTTTCTTT.

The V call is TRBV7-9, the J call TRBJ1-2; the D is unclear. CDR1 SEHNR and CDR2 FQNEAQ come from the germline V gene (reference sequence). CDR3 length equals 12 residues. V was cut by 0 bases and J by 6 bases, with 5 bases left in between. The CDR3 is CASSLAFDGYTF. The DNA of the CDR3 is TGTGCCAGCAGCTTAGCGTTTGATGGCTACACCTTC.

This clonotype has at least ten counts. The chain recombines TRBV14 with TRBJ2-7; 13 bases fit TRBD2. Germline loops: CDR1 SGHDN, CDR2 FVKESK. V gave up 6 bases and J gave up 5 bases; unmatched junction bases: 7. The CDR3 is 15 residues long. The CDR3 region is CASSPTSGRLDEQYF. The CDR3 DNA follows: TGTGCCAGCAGTCCGACTAGCGGGAGGCTCGACGAGCAGTACTTC.

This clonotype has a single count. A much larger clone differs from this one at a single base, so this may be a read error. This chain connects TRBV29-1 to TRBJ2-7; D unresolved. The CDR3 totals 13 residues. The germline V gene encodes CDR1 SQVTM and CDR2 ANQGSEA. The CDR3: CSVVRRWSYKQYF. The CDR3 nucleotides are TGCAGCGTTGTGCGACGCTGGTCCTACAAGCAGTACTTC.

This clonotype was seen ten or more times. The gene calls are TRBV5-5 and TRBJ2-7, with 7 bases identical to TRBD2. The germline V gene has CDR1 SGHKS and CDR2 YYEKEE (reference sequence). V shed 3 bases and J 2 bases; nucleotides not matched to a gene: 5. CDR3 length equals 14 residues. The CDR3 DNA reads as TGTGCCAGCAGCTACTTAGCGGGTCCCTACGAGCAGTACTTC. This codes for CASSYLAGPYEQYF. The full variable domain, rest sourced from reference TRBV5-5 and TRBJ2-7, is DAGVTQSPTHLIKTRGQQVTLRCSPISGHKSVSWYQQVLGQGPQFIFQYYEKEERGRGNFPDRFSARQFPNYSSELNVNALLLGDSALYLCASSYLAGPYEQYFGPGTRLTVT.

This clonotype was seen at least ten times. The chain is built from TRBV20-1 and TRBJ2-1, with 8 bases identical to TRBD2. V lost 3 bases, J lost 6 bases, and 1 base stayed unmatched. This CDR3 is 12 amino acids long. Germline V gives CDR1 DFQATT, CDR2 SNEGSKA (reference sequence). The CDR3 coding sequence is TGCAGTGCTAGCGGGGGGGTCAATGAGCAGTTCTTC. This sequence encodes CSASGGVNEQFF.

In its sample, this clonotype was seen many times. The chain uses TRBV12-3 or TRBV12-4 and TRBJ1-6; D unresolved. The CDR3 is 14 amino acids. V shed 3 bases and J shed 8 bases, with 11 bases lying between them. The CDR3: CASSFGERDSPLHF. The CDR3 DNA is TGTGCCAGCAGTTTCGGGGAAAGGGATTCACCCCTCCACTTT.

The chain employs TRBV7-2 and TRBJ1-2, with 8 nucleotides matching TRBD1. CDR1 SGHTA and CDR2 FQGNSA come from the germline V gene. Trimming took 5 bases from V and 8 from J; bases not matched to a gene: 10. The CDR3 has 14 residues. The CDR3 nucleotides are TGTGCCAGCAGCGACCGGACAGGGATCGGGGGCTACACCTTC. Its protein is CASSDRTGIGGYTF.

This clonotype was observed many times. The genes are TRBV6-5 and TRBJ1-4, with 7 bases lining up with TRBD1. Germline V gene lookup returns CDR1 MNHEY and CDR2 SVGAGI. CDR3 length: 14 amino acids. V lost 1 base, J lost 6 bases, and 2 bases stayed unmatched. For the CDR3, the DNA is TGTGCCAGCAGTTACTACAGGGGAGATGAAAAACTGTTTTTT. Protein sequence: CASSYYRGDEKLFF.

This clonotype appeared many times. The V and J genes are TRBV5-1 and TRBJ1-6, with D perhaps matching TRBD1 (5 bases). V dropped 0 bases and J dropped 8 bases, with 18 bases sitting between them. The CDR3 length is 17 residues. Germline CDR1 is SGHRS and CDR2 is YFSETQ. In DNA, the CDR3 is TGCGCCAGCAGCTTGGACCGGAGAACAGGCGATGATTCACCCCTCCACTTT. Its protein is CASSLDRRTGDDSPLHF.

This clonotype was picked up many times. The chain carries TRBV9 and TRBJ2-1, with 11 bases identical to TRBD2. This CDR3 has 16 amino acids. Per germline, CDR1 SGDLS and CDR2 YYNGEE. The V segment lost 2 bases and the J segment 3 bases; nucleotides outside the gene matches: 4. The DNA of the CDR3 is TGTGCCAGCAGCGTCCTAGCGGGGGGCTTCTACAATGAGCAGTTCTTC. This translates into CASSVLAGGFYNEQFF. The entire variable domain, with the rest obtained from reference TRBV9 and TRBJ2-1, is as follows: DSGVTQTPKHLITATGQRVTLRCSPRSGDLSVYWYQQSLDQGLQFLIQYYNGEERAKGNILERFSAQQFPDLHSELNLSSLELGDSALYFCASSVLAGGFYNEQFFGPGTRLTVL.

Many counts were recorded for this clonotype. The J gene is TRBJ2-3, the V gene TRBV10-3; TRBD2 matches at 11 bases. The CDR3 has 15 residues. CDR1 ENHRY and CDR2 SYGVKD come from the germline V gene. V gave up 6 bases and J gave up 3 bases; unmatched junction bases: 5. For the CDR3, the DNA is TGTGCCATCAGCCTAGCGGGGGGAACTACAGATACGCAGTATTTT. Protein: CAISLAGGTTDTQYF.

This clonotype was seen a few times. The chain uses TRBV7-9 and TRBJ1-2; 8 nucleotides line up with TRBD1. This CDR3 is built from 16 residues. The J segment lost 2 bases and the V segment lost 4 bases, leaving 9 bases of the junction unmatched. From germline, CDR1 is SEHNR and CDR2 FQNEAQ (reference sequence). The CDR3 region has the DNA TGTGCCAGCAGCTACAGCGGGACAGGACCCAACTATGGCTACACCTTC. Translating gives CASSYSGTGPNYGYTF.

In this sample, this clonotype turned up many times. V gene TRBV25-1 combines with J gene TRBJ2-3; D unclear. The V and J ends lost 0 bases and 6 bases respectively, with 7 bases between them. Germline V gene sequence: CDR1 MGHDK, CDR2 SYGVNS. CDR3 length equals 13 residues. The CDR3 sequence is CASSEYFYDTQYF. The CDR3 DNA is TGTGCCAGCAGTGAATATTTCTATGATACGCAGTATTTT. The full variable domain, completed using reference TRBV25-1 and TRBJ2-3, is EADIYQTPRYLVIGTGKKITLECSQTMGHDKMYWYQQDPGMELHLIHYSYGVNSTEKGDLSSESTVSRIRTEHFPLTLESARPSHTSQYLCASSEYFYDTQYFGPGTRLTVL.

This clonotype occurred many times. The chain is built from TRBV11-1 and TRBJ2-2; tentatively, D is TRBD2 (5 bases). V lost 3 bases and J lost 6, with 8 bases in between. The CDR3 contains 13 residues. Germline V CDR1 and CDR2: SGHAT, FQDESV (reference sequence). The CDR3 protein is CASSFGVAGELFF. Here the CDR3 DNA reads TGTGCCAGCAGCTTCGGGGTTGCCGGGGAGCTGTTTTTT.

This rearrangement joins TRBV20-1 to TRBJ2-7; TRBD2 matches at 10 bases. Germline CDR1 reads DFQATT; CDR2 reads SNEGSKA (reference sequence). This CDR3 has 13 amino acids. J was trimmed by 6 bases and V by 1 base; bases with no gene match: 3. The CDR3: CSARGLAGAEQYF. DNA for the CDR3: TGCAGTGCTAGAGGGCTAGCGGGAGCCGAGCAGTACTTC.

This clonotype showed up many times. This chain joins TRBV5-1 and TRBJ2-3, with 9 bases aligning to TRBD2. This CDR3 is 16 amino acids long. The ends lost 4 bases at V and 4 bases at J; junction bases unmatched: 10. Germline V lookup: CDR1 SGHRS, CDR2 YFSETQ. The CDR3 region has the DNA TGCGCCAGCAGCCACGGACTAGCGCCGGAAGCAGATACGCAGTATTTT. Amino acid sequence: CASSHGLAPEADTQYF.

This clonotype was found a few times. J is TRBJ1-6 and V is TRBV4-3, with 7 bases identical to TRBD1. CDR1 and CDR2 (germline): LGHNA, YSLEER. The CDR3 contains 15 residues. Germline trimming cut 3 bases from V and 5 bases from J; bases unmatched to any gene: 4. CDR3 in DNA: TGCGCCAGCAGCCACTTTGACAGGGATAATTCACCCCTCCACTTT. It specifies CASSHFDRDNSPLHF.

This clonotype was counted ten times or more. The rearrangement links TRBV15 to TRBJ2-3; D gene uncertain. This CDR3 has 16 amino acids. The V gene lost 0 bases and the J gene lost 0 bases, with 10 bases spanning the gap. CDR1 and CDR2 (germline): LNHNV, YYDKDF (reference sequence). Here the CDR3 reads CATSRDRILSTDTQYF. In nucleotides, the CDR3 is TGTGCCACCAGCAGAGATCGAATCCTTAGCACAGATACGCAGTATTTT.

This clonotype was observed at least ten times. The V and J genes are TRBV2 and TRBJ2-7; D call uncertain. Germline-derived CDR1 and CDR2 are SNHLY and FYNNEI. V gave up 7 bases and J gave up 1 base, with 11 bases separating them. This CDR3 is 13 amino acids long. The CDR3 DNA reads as TGTGCCAGCACCCCTGAGAGTTCCTACGAGCAGTACTTC. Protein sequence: CASTPESSYEQYF.

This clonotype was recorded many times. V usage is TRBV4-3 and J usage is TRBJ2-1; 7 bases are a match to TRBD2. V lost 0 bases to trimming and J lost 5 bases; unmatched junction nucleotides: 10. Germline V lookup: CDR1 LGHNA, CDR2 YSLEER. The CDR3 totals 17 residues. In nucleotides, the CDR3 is TGCGCCAGCAGCCAAGACTTTCCTAGCGGACATAACAATGAGCAGTTCTTC. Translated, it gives CASSQDFPSGHNNEQFF.

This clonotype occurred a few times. Here the CDR3 DNA reads TGTGCCAGCAGCCAAGGGACAGGGCAAAATGAAAAACTGTTTTTT. Its protein is CASSQGTGQNEKLFF. The gene calls are TRBV14 and TRBJ1-4, with 8 bases identical to TRBD1. CDR3 length equals 15 residues. The germline gives CDR1 SGHDN, CDR2 FVKESK. The ends lost 1 base at V and 5 bases at J; junction bases unmatched: 3.